This T cell receptor (beta chain) was recorded in a study of technical replicates of blood from a handful of donors. TCRdb keeps only in-frame clones here, not all; method: immunoSEQ multiplex PCR. This sample yields approximately 64,000 clones, of which about 90% are seen a single time; 4.5% to 6% belongs to the top ten. CDR3 length equals 18 residues. J gave up 2 bases and V 2 bases, and 9 bases lay outside the gene matches. The germline CDR1 and CDR2 sequences are SEHNR and FQNEAQ (reference sequence). The chain employs TRBV7-9 and TRBJ2-2, with 9 nucleotides matching TRBD2. The sequencing sample was made of PBMCs. The receptor's source is a human donor in good health. Some clones in this sample may be carry-over from other donors' samples. CDR3 in DNA: TGTGCCAGCAGCTTATTTGGTAGCGGGAGCCCCAACACCGGGGAGCTGTTTTTT. Amino acid sequence: CASSLFGSGSPNTGELFF.